The clone carrying this T cell receptor (beta chain) was seen only a few times. Its antigen is not identified. The data stem from a study of molecular identifiers for immune sequencing clone quantification. Study-level results: Barcode-sharing identical TCR molecules could underestimate highly expanded clone sizes.

TCRdb recomputed calls from the PCR reads with MiXCR, one row per CDR3 protein. The table lists over 600,000 distinct CDR3 sequences, just under 20% of them singletons. This CDR3 comprises 14 residues. The chain employs TRBV3-2 and TRBJ1-1; the D segment call TRBD1 is taken from the table without a DNA check. TRBV3-2 is a listed pseudogene. The sample taken for sequencing was naive CD8+ T cells from blood, with Jurkat cell RNA spiked in. Sample subset: FACS-sorted CD8+CD4-CCR7+CD45RA+ naive T cells. The sequence derives from a human donor in good health. Some libraries in this study had Jurkat cell RNA spiked in. This CDR3 is CASRAQGARTEAFF. CDR3 in DNA: TGTGCCAGCAGAGCCCAGGGGGCGCGGACTGAAGCTTTCTTT.